The 13 T cell receptor beta chains given below trace back to one sample, sequenced in a study of human T cells and chemical hapten exposure. Each CDR3 protein gets one entry after TCRdb re-called the RACE reads with MiXCR. The table records 120,000 to 150,000 distinct CDR3 sequences, 12% of them present only once. Time point indicated: patch test 2, 6 weeks after DPC sensitization. Treatment here: therapeutic diphenylcyclopropenone sensitization with weekly scalp DPC. The specimen was whole blood, collected in connection with sensitization to the hapten diphenylcyclopropenone (DPC). These receptors were collected from a woman aged 45 to 65 with alopecia areata. Some clones in this sample may be carry-over from other donors' samples.

This clonotype was seen more than once but under ten times. The V gene is TRBV10-1, the J gene TRBJ2-1; 13 nucleotides match TRBD2. The CDR3 consists of 15 residues. In germline, CDR1 is WNHNN, CDR2 SYGVQD (reference sequence). After removal of 4 bases from V and 7 bases from J, the junction contained 4 bases not matched to a gene. Written as DNA, the CDR3 is TGCGCCAGCAGTGCTGGGACTAGCGGGAAAAATGAGCAGTTCTTC. Translated: CASSAGTSGKNEQFF.

The J gene is TRBJ2-1, the V gene TRBV7-2; 12 bases map to TRBD2. The CDR3 loop spans 16 amino acids. From germline, CDR1 is SGHTA and CDR2 FQGNSA. The trim removed 5 bases at V and 5 bases at J, leaving 7 bases unmatched. CDR3 coding DNA: TGTGCCAGCAGCCCAGGAAGGACTAGCGGGAACAATGAGCAGTTCTTC. The encoded protein is CASSPGRTSGNNEQFF.

The rearrangement links TRBV24-1 to TRBJ2-5, with a possible D match to TRBD1 (6 bases). V was clipped by 4 bases and J by 7 bases, with 12 bases between them. Germline V lookup: CDR1 KGHDR, CDR2 SFDVKD. The CDR3 extends over 13 amino acids. The CDR3 nucleotides are TGTGCCACCAGTGACAGGGGCCGCGGGACCCAGTACTTC. Amino acids: CATSDRGRGTQYF.

This clonotype was seen repeatedly, ten times or more. The CDR3 region is CASSSHPSYEQYF. As DNA, the CDR3 is TGTGCCAGCAGCTCTCACCCGTCCTACGAGCAGTACTTC. V is TRBV11-2 and J is TRBJ2-7; the D is unclear. The CDR3 extends over 13 amino acids. V dropped 4 bases and J dropped 1 base, with 8 bases sitting between them. Germline CDR1 SGHAT, CDR2 FQNNGV.

This clonotype was counted only a few times. The chain carries TRBV6-6 and TRBJ1-5; D unresolved. The CDR3 runs 15 residues. Per the germline V gene, CDR1 is MNHNY and CDR2 is SVGAGI (reference sequence). Trimming shortened V by 2 bases and J by 2 bases, and 10 bases separated the two germline ends. CDR3 protein: CASSYMGSGNQPQHF. The CDR3 nucleotides read TGTGCCAGCAGTTACATGGGTTCTGGCAATCAGCCCCAGCATTTT.

As for this clonotype: This sequence may be a read error, since a much larger clone differs from it by one base. This chain joins TRBV19 and TRBJ2-5; 8 positions match TRBD2. This CDR3 has 12 residues. V lost 8 bases and J lost 4; bases outside the gene matches: 3. In germline, CDR1 is LNHDA, CDR2 SQIVND (reference sequence). The chain's CDR3 is CASGLALETQYF. In nucleotides, the CDR3 is TGTGCCAGTGGACTAGCTCTAGAGACCCAGTACTTC.

V gene TRBV20-1 combines with J gene TRBJ2-7; 9 bases are shared with TRBD2. Losses at the gene ends were 6 bases for V and 4 bases for J; bases not matched to a gene: 10. Germline assignment: CDR1 DFQATT and CDR2 SNEGSKA (reference sequence). This CDR3 region has 14 residues. CDR3 bases: TGCAGTGCCCTCTTGACTAGCGGCGCTTACGAGCAGTACTTC. This gives the protein CSALLTSGAYEQYF.

This clonotype was detected a few times. The chain uses TRBV2 and TRBJ2-5; D gene unclear. Trimming stripped 6 bases from V and 5 bases from J, with 10 bases between. Germline values: CDR1 SNHLY, CDR2 FYNNEI. The CDR3 length is 12 residues. In DNA form, the CDR3 reads TGTGCCAGCAGCGCCCCGTATGAGACCCAGTACTTC. It translates to CASSAPYETQYF.

Ten or more counts support this clonotype. The chain joins TRBV5-6 to TRBJ1-1; D remains unclear. V was cut by 3 bases and J by 11 bases, with 14 bases left in between. The germline V gene has CDR1 SGHDT and CDR2 YYEEEE. The CDR3 contains 12 residues. CDR3 DNA: TGTGCCAGCAGCTCCACCCGAGTCGGGGCTTTCTTT. Translated, it gives CASSSTRVGAFF. Filled out from reference TRBV5-6 and TRBJ1-1, the complete variable domain reads DAGVTQSPTHLIKTRGQQVTLRCSPKSGHDTVSWYQQALGQGPQFIFQYYEEEERQRGNFPDRFSGHQFPNYSSELNVNALLLGDSALYLCASSSTRVGAFFGQGTRLTVV.

The rearrangement uses TRBV28 and TRBJ1-5, with D unclear. Germline CDR1 reads MDHEN; CDR2 reads SYDVKM. Trimming cost V 6 bases and J 8 bases, with 17 bases left between them. This CDR3 comprises 14 residues. This chain's CDR3 is CASRAGFGFEPQHF. The CDR3 region has the DNA TGTGCCAGCAGGGCAGGCTTCGGTTTTGAGCCCCAGCATTTT.

This rearrangement joins TRBV7-2 to TRBJ2-1, with TRBD2 identical over 9 bases. From germline, CDR1 is SGHTA and CDR2 FQGNSA. CDR3 length: 16 residues. The V gene end was trimmed by 5 bases and the J gene end by 7 bases; junction bases not matched to a gene: 12. The chain's CDR3 is CASSLTVASGKNEQFF. CDR3 sequence (DNA): TGTGCCAGCAGCCTAACGGTGGCTAGCGGGAAGAATGAGCAGTTCTTC.

This rearrangement joins TRBV12-3 or TRBV12-4 to TRBJ1-2; 10 nucleotides agree with TRBD1. J lost 7 bases, V lost 6 bases, and 8 bases had no gene match. The CDR3 length is 14 residues. CDR3 loop: CASRTGQGKGGYTF. Written as DNA, the CDR3 is TGTGCCAGCAGAACGGGACAGGGGAAGGGTGGCTACACCTTC.

A few counts support this clonotype. J is TRBJ2-3 and V is TRBV24-1; D perhaps matches TRBD2 (5 bases). CDR1 is KGHDR and CDR2 is SFDVKD in the germline V gene. This CDR3 region has 16 residues. Deletions cut 3 bases from V and 4 bases from J, with 16 bases between. The CDR3 reads CATSDRGPGWADTQYF. CDR3 DNA: TGTGCCACCAGTGATCGAGGTCCGGGATGGGCAGATACGCAGTATTTT.